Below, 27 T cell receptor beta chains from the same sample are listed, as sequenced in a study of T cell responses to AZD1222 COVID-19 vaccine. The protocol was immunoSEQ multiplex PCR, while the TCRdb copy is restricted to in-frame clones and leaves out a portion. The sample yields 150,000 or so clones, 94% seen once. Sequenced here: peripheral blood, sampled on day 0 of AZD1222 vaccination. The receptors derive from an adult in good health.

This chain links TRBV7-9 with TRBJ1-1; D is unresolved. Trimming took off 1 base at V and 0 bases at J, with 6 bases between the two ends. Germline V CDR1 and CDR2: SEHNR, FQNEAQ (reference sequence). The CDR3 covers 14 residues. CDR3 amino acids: CASSLEILNTEAFF. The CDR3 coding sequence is TGTGCCAGCAGCTTAGAAATACTGAACACTGAAGCTTTCTTT. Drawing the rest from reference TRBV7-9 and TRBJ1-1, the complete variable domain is DTGVSQNPRHKITKRGQNVTFRCDPISEHNRLYWYRQTLGQGPEFLTYFQNEAQLEKSRLLSDRFSAERPKGSFSTLEIQRTEQGDSAMYLCASSLEILNTEAFFGQGTRLTVV.

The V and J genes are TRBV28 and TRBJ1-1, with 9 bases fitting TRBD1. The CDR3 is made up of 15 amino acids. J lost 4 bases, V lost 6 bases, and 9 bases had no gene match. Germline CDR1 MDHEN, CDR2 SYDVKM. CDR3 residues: CASSTLTGGSTEAFF. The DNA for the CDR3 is TGTGCCAGCAGCACACTAACAGGGGGCAGCACTGAAGCTTTCTTT. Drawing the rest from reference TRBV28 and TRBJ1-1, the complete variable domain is DVKVTQSSRYLVKRTGEKVFLECVQDMDHENMFWYRQDPGLGLRLIYFSYDVKMKEKGDIPEGYSVSREKKERFSLILESASTNQTSMYLCASSTLTGGSTEAFFGQGTRLTVV.

CDR3 sequence: CASSSIRTGAFF. Here the CDR3 DNA reads TGTGCCAGCAGTTCCATCCGGACCGGAGCTTTCTTT. This chain links TRBV6-5 with TRBJ1-1; D ambiguous. Germline CDR1 is MNHEY and CDR2 is SVGAGI. V was cut by 4 bases and J by 10 bases, with 13 bases left in between. The CDR3 contains 12 residues.

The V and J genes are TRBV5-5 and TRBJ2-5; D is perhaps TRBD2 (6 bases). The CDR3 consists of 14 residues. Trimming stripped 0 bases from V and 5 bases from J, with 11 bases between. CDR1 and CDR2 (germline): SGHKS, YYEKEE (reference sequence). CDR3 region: CASSLVEEGETQYF. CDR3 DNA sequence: TGTGCCAGCAGCTTGGTCGAGGAGGGGGAGACCCAGTACTTC.

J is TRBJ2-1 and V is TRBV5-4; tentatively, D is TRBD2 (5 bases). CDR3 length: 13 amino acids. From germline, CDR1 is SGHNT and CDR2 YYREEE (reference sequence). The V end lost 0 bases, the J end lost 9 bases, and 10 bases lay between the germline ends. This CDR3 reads CASSLVSEGEQFF. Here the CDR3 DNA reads TGTGCCAGCAGCTTGGTTAGCGAGGGTGAGCAGTTCTTC.

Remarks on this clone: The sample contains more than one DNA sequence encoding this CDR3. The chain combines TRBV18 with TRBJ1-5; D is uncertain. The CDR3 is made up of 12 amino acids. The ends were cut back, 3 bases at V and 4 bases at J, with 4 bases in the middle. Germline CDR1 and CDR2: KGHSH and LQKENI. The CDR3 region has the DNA TGTGCCAGCTCACCCCCAAATCAGCCCCAGCATTTT. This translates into CASSPPNQPQHF.

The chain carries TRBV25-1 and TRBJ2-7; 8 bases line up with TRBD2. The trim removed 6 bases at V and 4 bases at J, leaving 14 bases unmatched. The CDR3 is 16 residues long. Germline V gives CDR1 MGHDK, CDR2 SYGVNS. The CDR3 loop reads CASSLSGTVGIYEQYF. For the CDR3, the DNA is TGTGCCAGCAGCCTTAGCGGGACGGTGGGAATTTACGAGCAGTACTTC.

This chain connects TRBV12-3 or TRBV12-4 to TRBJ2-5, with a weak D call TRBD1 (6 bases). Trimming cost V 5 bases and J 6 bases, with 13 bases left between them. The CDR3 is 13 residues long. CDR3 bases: TGTGCCAGCAGTCCCCCAGGGGTTCAGACCCAGTACTTC. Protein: CASSPPGVQTQYF.

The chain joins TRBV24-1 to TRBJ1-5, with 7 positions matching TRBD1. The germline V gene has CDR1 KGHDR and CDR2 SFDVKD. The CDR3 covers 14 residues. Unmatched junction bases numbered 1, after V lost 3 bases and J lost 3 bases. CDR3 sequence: CATSDGQVNQPQHF. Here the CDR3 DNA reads TGTGCCACCAGTGATGGACAGGTCAATCAGCCCCAGCATTTT.

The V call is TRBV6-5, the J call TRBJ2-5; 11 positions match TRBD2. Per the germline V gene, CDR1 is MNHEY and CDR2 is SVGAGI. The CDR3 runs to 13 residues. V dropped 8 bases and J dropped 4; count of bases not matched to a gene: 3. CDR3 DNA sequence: TGTGCCAGCTTGCTAGCGGGAGGAGAGACCCAGTACTTC. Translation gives CASLLAGGETQYF.

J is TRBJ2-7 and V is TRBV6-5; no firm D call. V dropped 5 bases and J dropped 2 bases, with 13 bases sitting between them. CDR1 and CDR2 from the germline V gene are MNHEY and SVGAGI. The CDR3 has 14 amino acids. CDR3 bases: TGTGCCAGCAGTCCCCCCTTCAGGCCCTACGAGCAGTACTTC. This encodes CASSPPFRPYEQYF.

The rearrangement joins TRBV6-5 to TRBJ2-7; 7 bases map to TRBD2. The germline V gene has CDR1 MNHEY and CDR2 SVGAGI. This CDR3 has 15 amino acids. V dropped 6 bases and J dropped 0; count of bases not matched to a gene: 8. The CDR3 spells CASRVSGPSSYEQYF. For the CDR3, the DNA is TGTGCCAGCAGAGTTAGCGGGCCAAGCTCCTACGAGCAGTACTTC.

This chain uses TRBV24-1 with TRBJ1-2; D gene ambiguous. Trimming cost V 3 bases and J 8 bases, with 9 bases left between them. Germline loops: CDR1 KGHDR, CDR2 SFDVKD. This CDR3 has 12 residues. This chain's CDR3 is CATSDEGGGYTF. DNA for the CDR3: TGTGCCACCAGTGATGAAGGTGGGGGCTACACCTTC.

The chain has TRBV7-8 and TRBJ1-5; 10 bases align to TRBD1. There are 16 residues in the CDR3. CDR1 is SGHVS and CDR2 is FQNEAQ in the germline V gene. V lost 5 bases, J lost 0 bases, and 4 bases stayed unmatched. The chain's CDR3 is CASSPWDRGSNQPQHF. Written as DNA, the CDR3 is TGTGCCAGCAGCCCCTGGGACAGGGGTAGCAATCAGCCCCAGCATTTT.

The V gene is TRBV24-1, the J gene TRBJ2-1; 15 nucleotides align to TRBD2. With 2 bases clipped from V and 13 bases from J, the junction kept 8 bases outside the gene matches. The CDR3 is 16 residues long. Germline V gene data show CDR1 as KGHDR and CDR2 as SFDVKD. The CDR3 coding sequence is TGTGCCACCAGTGATTCAGGACTAGCGGGAGGGCGGAGACAGTTCTTC. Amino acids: CATSDSGLAGGRRQFF.

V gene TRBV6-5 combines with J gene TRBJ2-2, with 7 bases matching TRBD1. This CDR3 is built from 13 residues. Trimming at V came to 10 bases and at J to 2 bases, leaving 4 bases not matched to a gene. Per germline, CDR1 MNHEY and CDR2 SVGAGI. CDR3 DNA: TGTGCCACCGGGACAGTTAACACCGGGGAGCTGTTTTTT. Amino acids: CATGTVNTGELFF.

The CDR3 region is CASRYGTEGNTIYF. CDR3 nucleotides: TGTGCCAGCAGATACGGGACGGAAGGAAACACCATATATTTT. The chain uses TRBV2 and TRBJ1-3; D may be TRBD1 (5 bases). Trimming took off 6 bases at V and 4 bases at J, with 13 bases between the two ends. This CDR3 is built from 14 residues. CDR1 SNHLY and CDR2 FYNNEI come from the germline V gene.

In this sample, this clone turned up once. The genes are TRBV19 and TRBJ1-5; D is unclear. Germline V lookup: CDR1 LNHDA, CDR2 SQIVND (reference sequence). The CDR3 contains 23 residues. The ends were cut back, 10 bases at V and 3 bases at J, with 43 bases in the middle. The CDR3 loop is CATSARLGRVRGVGVGNNQPQHF. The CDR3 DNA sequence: TGTGCCACTTCCGCCCGGTTGGGGAGGGTCCGGGGAGTTGGGGTAGGGAACAATCAGCCCCAGCATTTT.

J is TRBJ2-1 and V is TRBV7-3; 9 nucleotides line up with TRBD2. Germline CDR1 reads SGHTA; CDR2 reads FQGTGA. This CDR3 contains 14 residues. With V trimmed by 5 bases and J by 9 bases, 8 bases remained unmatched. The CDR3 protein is CASSPAGLALEQFF. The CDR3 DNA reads TGTGCCAGCAGCCCAGCGGGACTAGCTCTTGAGCAGTTCTTC.

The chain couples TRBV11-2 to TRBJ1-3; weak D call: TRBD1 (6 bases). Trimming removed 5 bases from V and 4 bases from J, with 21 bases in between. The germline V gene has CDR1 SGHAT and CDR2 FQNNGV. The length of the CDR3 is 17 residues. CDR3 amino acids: CASSPEDSLLFGNTIYF. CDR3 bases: TGTGCCAGCAGCCCCGAGGACAGCTTACTATTCGGAAACACCATATATTTT.

The CDR3 region has the DNA TGTGCCAGCACCAAGCTAGCGGAGGGGGGCAATGAGCAGTTCTTC. This sequence encodes CASTKLAEGGNEQFF. The V call is TRBV27, the J call TRBJ2-1; a possible D gene is TRBD2 (7 bases). In germline, CDR1 is MNHEY, CDR2 SMNVEV (reference sequence). Trimming shortened V by 7 bases and J by 6 bases, and 19 bases separated the two germline ends. The CDR3 is 15 residues long.

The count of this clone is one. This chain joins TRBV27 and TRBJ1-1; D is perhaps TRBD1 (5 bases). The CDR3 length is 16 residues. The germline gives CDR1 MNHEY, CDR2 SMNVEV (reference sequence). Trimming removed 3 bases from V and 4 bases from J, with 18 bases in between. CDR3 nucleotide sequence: TGTGCCAGCAGTTTGATTTTCCCAGGGTTGGGCACTGAAGCTTTCTTT. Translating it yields CASSLIFPGLGTEAFF.

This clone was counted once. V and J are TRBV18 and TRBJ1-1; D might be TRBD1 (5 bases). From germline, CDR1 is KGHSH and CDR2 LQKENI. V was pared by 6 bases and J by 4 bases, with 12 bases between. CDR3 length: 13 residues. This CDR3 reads CASSRGGGTEAFF. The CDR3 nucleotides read TGTGCCAGCTCCCGGGGTGGGGGCACTGAAGCTTTCTTT.

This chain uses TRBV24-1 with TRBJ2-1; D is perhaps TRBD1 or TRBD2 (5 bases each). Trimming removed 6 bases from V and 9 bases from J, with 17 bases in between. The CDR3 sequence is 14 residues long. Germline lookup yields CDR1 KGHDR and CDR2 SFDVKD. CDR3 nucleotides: TGTGCCACCAGTCTAGGGACCCCGCGAGCTGAGCAGTTCTTC. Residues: CATSLGTPRAEQFF.

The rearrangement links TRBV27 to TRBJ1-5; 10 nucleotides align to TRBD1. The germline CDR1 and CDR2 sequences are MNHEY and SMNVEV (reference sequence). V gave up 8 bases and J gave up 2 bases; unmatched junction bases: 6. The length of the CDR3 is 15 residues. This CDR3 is CASWTGGYGNQPQHF. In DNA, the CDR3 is TGTGCCAGCTGGACAGGGGGTTATGGCAATCAGCCCCAGCATTTT.

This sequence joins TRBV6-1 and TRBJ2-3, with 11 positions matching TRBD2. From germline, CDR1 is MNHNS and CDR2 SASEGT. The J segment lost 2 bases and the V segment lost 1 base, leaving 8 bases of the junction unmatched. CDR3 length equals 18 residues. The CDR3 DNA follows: TGTGCCAGCAGTGAAGTCCCGGGGACTAGCGGTCACACAGATACGCAGTATTTT. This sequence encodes CASSEVPGTSGHTDTQYF.

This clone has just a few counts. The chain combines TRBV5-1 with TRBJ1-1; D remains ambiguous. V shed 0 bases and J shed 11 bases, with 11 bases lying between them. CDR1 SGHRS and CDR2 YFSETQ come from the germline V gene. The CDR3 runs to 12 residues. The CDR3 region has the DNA TGCGCCAGCAGCTTGGGGGCCAGTACTGCTTTCTTT. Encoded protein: CASSLGASTAFF. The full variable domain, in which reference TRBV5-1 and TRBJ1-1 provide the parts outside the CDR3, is KAGVTQTPRYLIKTRGQQVTLSCSPISGHRSVSWYQQTPGQGLQFLFEYFSETQRNKGNFPGRFSGRQFSNSRSEMNVSTLELGDSALYLCASSLGASTAFFGQGTRLTVV.